This entry features one T cell receptor (beta chain) sequence. The data originate from a study of cytomegalovirus exposure and HLA in healthy donors. The CDR3 has 16 amino acids. Germline lookup yields CDR1 SGHNT and CDR2 YYREEE (reference sequence). The junction had 14 bases not matched to a gene; V was cut back by 7 bases and J by 4 bases. Primers for the PCR totalled 60 Vbeta and 13 Jbeta. Sequencing was performed with immunoSEQ multiplex PCR; in TCRdb, only in-frame clones are kept and a portion is missing. The repertoire holds fewer than 200,000 clones, with roughly 80% as singletons. The chain employs TRBV5-4 and TRBJ1-2; 9 bases fit TRBD1. The sequence came from a human donor in good health. The sample taken for sequencing was PBMCs. CDR3 amino acids: CASGSGTGFESYGYTF. In nucleotides, the CDR3 is TGTGCCAGCGGATCCGGGACAGGGTTTGAGAGCTATGGCTACACCTTC.